The clone carrying this T cell receptor (beta chain) was counted a few times. RNA in amounts of roughly 0.45 to 1 ug was reverse transcribed with random hexamers. The CDR3 of TCR beta was amplified by immunoSEQ multiplex PCR across 54 Vbeta and 13 Jbeta. Each CDR3 protein gets one entry after TCRdb re-called the immunoSEQ multiplex PCR reads with MiXCR. The sample lists 210,000 or so distinct CDR3 sequences, 80% to 95% occurring once. The data were obtained in a study of CD8 T cells in Susac syndrome. The V and J ends lost 0 bases and 6 bases, in that order; junction bases with no gene match: 9. Germline assignment: CDR1 PRHDT and CDR2 FYEKMQ (reference sequence). The CDR3 has 16 residues. CD8+ and CD4+ blood T cells underwent TCR beta sequencing.

The genes are TRBV13 and TRBJ2-7; 9 nucleotides line up with TRBD2. The sequenced material came from CD8+ T cells from PBMCs. This TCR was sampled from a human donor with multiple sclerosis. The CDR3 bases are TGTGCCAGCAGCTTAGGGGTAGCGGGAGAATTCGGCGAGCAGTACTTC. Translating gives CASSLGVAGEFGEQYF. Based on the CDR3 plus reference TRBV13 and TRBJ2-7, the full variable domain is AAGVIQSPRHLIKEKRETATLKCYPIPRHDTVYWYQQGPGQDPQFLISFYEKMQSDKGSIPDRFSAQQFSDYHSELNMSSLELGDSALYFCASSLGVAGEFGEQYFGPGTRLTVT.